This T cell receptor (beta chain) appears in the sequencing data of a study of cytomegalovirus exposure and HLA in healthy donors. Background on the study: Within an early data release were 65 million to 90 million unique TCRs drawn from HLA-typed donors.

The PCR employed 60 Vbeta primers together with 13 Jbeta primers. Profiled with immunoSEQ multiplex PCR; TCRdb holds only in-frame clones, not every one. The sample holds 35,000 to 45,000 clones, around half seen once. This clone occurred a few times. Its antigen is currently unknown. In the same sample, other DNA sequences code for this CDR3. Study observations and caveats: Indistinguishability led to the exclusion of some V segments, TRBV6-2 and TRBV6-3 included.

V lost 7 bases to trimming and J lost 5 bases, with 8 bases between them. The CDR3 has 11 residues. Germline CDR1 is LNHDA and CDR2 is SQIVND (reference sequence). Source material: PBMCs. The chain combines TRBV19 with TRBJ1-1, with no clear D. This clonotype was obtained from a human donor in good health. DNA for the CDR3: TGTGCCAGTACAGGCTCGACTGAAGCTTTCTTT. Translating gives CASTGSTEAFF.